This T cell receptor (beta chain) was captured by sequencing in a study of T cell changes during pregnancy in multiple sclerosis. Germline CDR1 is LGHNT and CDR2 is FRNRAP. The CDR3 has 16 residues. Trimming took off 5 bases at V and 1 base at J, with 17 bases between the two ends. Method: immunoSEQ multiplex PCR; TCRdb's copy keeps in-frame clones and lacks some. The table shows some 94,000 clones, with 75% to 95% occurring only once. This receptor was identified in a female donor in good health, enrolled as a control in a pregnancy study. This specimen consisted of peripheral blood, obtained in the first trimester of pregnancy. The chain employs TRBV12-5 and TRBJ2-5; D unresolved. For the CDR3, the DNA is TGTGCTAGTGGTCCCGAGGCGACGGCAACCCAAGAGACCCAGTACTTC. It codes for CASGPEATATQETQYF.